This T cell receptor (beta chain) was sequenced in a study of T cell repertoires in cytomegalovirus infection. Study-wide context: CMV epitopes used comprised recently identified HLA-C-restricted ones and well-studied HLA-B-restricted ones. Public TCR beta signature analysis indicated the presence of both CMV infection and matching HLA type.

Note on this clonotype: Its antigen remains unidentified.

Study-wide findings and caveats: Ex vivo responses were dominated by HLA-C-restricted CMV-specific TCR beta clonotypes.

Via MiXCR, TCRdb re-called the reads, giving one row per CDR3 protein. The table lists 200,000 to 250,000 distinct CDR3 sequences, around two fifths of them singletons, with approximately 60% in the top ten. Trimming left V 7 bases short and J 0 bases short, with 13 bases between. CDR3 length: 14 amino acids. Per germline, CDR1 SGHVS and CDR2 FNYEAQ. The chain employs TRBV7-6 and TRBJ2-7; a possible D gene is TRBD2 (5 bases). The clonotype was recovered from a human donor in good health (CMV status not recorded). Some clones in this sample may be carry-over from other donors' samples. The source was CD8+ T cells from cultured PBMCs, collected from culture after CMV antigen stimulation. The CDR3 sequence: CASTDSFSSYEQYF. CDR3 DNA sequence: TGTGCCAGCACGGACTCCTTTTCCTCCTACGAGCAGTACTTC.